Listed below are T cell receptor beta chains from one sample, sequenced in a study of T-cell memory formation after mild COVID-19. In TCRdb, the 5' RACE reads were re-called with MiXCR into one record per CDR3 protein. The data hold about 120,000 distinct CDR3 sequences, with roughly 15% observed a single time. The sample taken for sequencing was PBMCs or a T cell subset sorted from them (not recorded which). The receptors stem from an adult woman who had mild COVID-19 (a few samples of this study predate the infection). Cell type and time point are not known. Both conserved end residues are part of each CDR3. Each record gives: V gene, D gene, J gene, clone size, CDR3 DNA, CDR3 protein. D genes are given only for firm matches. Clone size, where shown, is once, few, many, or a class for clones that have expanded.

v_gene: TRBV29-1; d_gene: TRBD1; j_gene: TRBJ2-7; abundance: .; CDR3nt: TGCAGCGTCGGACAGGGGGCGTCCTACGAGCAGTACTTC; CDR3aa: CSVGQGASYEQYF
v_gene: TRBV20-1; d_gene: TRBD2; j_gene: TRBJ2-3; abundance: .; CDR3nt: TGCAGTGCTAAGCCCACTAGCGGGGGGGCCGGGGATACGCAGTATTTT; CDR3aa: CSAKPTSGGAGDTQYF
v_gene: TRBV7-6; d_gene: .; j_gene: TRBJ1-6; abundance: .; CDR3nt: TGTGCCAGCAGCTTGGGGGGGAGCTCACCCCTCCACTTT; CDR3aa: CASSLGGSSPLHF
v_gene: TRBV5-1; d_gene: .; j_gene: TRBJ1-2; abundance: .; CDR3nt: TGCGCCAGCAGCTTGTGGGGGAATAGCTACTATGGCTACACCTTC; CDR3aa: CASSLWGNSYYGYTF
v_gene: TRBV5-6; d_gene: .; j_gene: TRBJ2-5; abundance: few; CDR3nt: TGTGCCAGCAGCTTTTTCACGGGCAGGGGAGAGACCCAGTACTTC; CDR3aa: CASSFFTGRGETQYF
v_gene: TRBV11-2; d_gene: .; j_gene: TRBJ2-4; abundance: .; CDR3nt: TGTGCCAGCAGGTTGGGCAGGGGTGAGAAAAACATTCAGTACTTC; CDR3aa: CASRLGRGEKNIQYF
v_gene: TRBV12-3/TRBV12-4; d_gene: TRBD1; j_gene: TRBJ2-6; abundance: .; CDR3nt: TGTGCCAGCAGAACAGATCGACAGGGCAGTGGGGCCAACGTCCTGACTTTC; CDR3aa: CASRTDRQGSGANVLTF
v_gene: TRBV20-1; d_gene: TRBD2; j_gene: TRBJ2-5; abundance: .; CDR3nt: TGCAGTGCTAGACTCCTTAAGCGGGGGGCGGAGACCCAGTACTTC; CDR3aa: CSARLLKRGAETQYF
v_gene: TRBV7-9; d_gene: .; j_gene: TRBJ2-6; abundance: .; CDR3nt: TGTGCCAGCAGTCATCCGGGACAACCTACATACTCTGGGGCCAACGTCCTGACTTTC; CDR3aa: CASSHPGQPTYSGANVLTF
v_gene: TRBV7-9; d_gene: TRBD2; j_gene: TRBJ2-5; abundance: .; CDR3nt: TGTGCCAGCAGTTGGACTAGCGGGAGAGGCGGAGAGACCCAGTACTTC; CDR3aa: CASSWTSGRGGETQYF
v_gene: TRBV12-3/TRBV12-4; d_gene: .; j_gene: TRBJ2-2; abundance: .; CDR3nt: TGTGCCAGCAGTTCCTGGATAAACACCGGGGAGCTGTTTTTT; CDR3aa: CASSSWINTGELFF
v_gene: TRBV7-2; d_gene: .; j_gene: TRBJ1-5; abundance: .; CDR3nt: TGTGCCAGCAGCTTAGAGGGAAAGGGTAGCAATCAGCCCCAGCATTTT; CDR3aa: CASSLEGKGSNQPQHF
v_gene: TRBV24-1; d_gene: .; j_gene: TRBJ1-5; abundance: .; CDR3nt: TGTGCCACCAGTGGCCGGGGTCTCAATCAGCCCCAGCATTTT; CDR3aa: CATSGRGLNQPQHF
v_gene: TRBV20-1; d_gene: TRBD1; j_gene: TRBJ1-2; abundance: .; CDR3nt: TGCAGTGCCGACTCCGGGACAGGGGCCGCTAACTATGGCTACACCTTC; CDR3aa: CSADSGTGAANYGYTF
v_gene: TRBV7-2; d_gene: .; j_gene: TRBJ1-5; abundance: few; CDR3nt: TGTGCCAGCAGCTTAGGGACGGGAAGCAATCAGCCCCAGCATTTT; CDR3aa: CASSLGTGSNQPQHF
v_gene: TRBV15; d_gene: .; j_gene: TRBJ2-1; abundance: few; CDR3nt: TGTGCCACCACGGACGAGCAGGGAGGCTACAATGAGCAGTTCTTC; CDR3aa: CATTDEQGGYNEQFF
v_gene: TRBV29-1; d_gene: TRBD2; j_gene: TRBJ2-5; abundance: few; CDR3nt: TGCAGCGTTGAAGGAGCGGGGTTCCAAGAGACCCAGTACTTC; CDR3aa: CSVEGAGFQETQYF
v_gene: TRBV5-1; d_gene: TRBD1; j_gene: TRBJ1-4; abundance: few; CDR3nt: TGCGCCAGCAGCGCCGGACAGGGTTTGGAAAAACTGTTTTTT; CDR3aa: CASSAGQGLEKLFF
v_gene: TRBV29-1; d_gene: TRBD2; j_gene: TRBJ2-1; abundance: few; CDR3nt: TGCAGCGTCGTAGCGGGGGACTCCTACAATGAGCAGTTCTTC; CDR3aa: CSVVAGDSYNEQFF
v_gene: TRBV20-1; d_gene: TRBD2; j_gene: TRBJ2-3; abundance: .; CDR3nt: TGCAGTGCTAGGGGACTAGCGGGGGGGATTAGCACAGATACGCAGTATTTT; CDR3aa: CSARGLAGGISTDTQYF
v_gene: TRBV6-5; d_gene: .; j_gene: TRBJ1-1; abundance: few; CDR3nt: TGTGCCAGCAACTTGTACGGGTCGAACACTGAAGCTTTCTTT; CDR3aa: CASNLYGSNTEAFF
v_gene: TRBV12-3/TRBV12-4; d_gene: TRBD2; j_gene: TRBJ2-7; abundance: .; CDR3nt: TGTGCCAGCAGTAAGGGACTAGCGGTTACCTCCTACGAGCAGTACTTC; CDR3aa: CASSKGLAVTSYEQYF
v_gene: TRBV7-6; d_gene: .; j_gene: TRBJ2-7; abundance: many; CDR3nt: TGTGCCAGCAGCTTAGCCCAGGGTTACGAGCAGTACTTC; CDR3aa: CASSLAQGYEQYF
v_gene: TRBV4-1; d_gene: .; j_gene: TRBJ2-5; abundance: few; CDR3nt: TGCGCCAGCAGCCTACCGGAGGAAGAGACCCAGTACTTC; CDR3aa: CASSLPEEETQYF
v_gene: TRBV28; d_gene: .; j_gene: TRBJ2-1; abundance: few; CDR3nt: TGTGCCAGCAGTATAATACTAGCTCTAAGCTCCTACAATGAGCAGTTCTTC; CDR3aa: CASSIILALSSYNEQFF
v_gene: TRBV20-1; d_gene: TRBD1; j_gene: TRBJ2-1; abundance: .; CDR3nt: TGCAGTGCGAGGTCCCCGGGACAGGGATACAATGAGCAGTTCTTC; CDR3aa: CSARSPGQGYNEQFF
v_gene: TRBV7-9; d_gene: .; j_gene: TRBJ2-5; abundance: few; CDR3nt: TGTGCCAGCAGCTTAGTAAACTTCCGGGAGACCCAGTACTTC; CDR3aa: CASSLVNFRETQYF
v_gene: TRBV7-9; d_gene: .; j_gene: TRBJ2-1; abundance: few; CDR3nt: TGTGCCAGCAGCTCTGAGGGACACAGGTACAATGAGCAGTTCTTC; CDR3aa: CASSSEGHRYNEQFF
v_gene: TRBV5-5; d_gene: .; j_gene: TRBJ1-5; abundance: .; CDR3nt: TGTGCCAGCAGCCATAAACACCGGGACATAGATAGCAATCAGCCCCAGCATTTT; CDR3aa: CASSHKHRDIDSNQPQHF
v_gene: TRBV3-1; d_gene: .; j_gene: TRBJ1-2; abundance: few; CDR3nt: TGTGCCAGCAGCCGCAGGGAATATGGCTACACCTTC; CDR3aa: CASSRREYGYTF